These T cell receptor beta chains were read from a single sample in a study of cytotoxic CD8 clonotypes in ibrutinib-treated CLL. Data came from immunoSEQ multiplex PCR; TCRdb stores just in-frame clones and leaves some out. The profile covers 70,000 to 85,000 clones, with about 84% appearing a single time and roughly 7.5% taken by the ten largest. The sample was PBMCs, taken at disease progression, from a patient treated with ibrutinib. These receptor sequences come from a human donor with chronic lymphocytic leukemia. CDR3s include the opening cysteine and the closing phenylalanine or tryptophan. The D gene is left open where the match is weak. Rows may omit the clone size; those that give it use once, few, many or a size class.

TRBD2	-	TRBV25-1	TRBJ2-1	CASRLAGGPYNEQFF	TGTGCCAGCAGGCTAGCGGGAGGACCCTACAATGAGCAGTTCTTC
-	-	TRBV5-6	TRBJ1-4	CASSPATYPNEKLFF	TGTGCCAGCAGCCCTGCTACTTATCCTAATGAAAAACTGTTTTTT
TRBD1	-	TRBV7-9	TRBJ1-1	CASSFDRVNTEAFF	TGTGCCAGCAGCTTCGACAGGGTGAACACTGAAGCTTTCTTT
-	-	TRBV11-2	TRBJ1-4	CASSFSSISTNEKLFF	TGTGCCAGCAGCTTTTCTTCCATCTCAACTAATGAAAAACTGTTTTTT
-	few	TRBV14	TRBJ1-6	CASSGDTRGVPLHF	TGTGCCAGCAGTGGGGACACTCGAGGGGTACCCCTCCACTTT
-	once	TRBV7-6	TRBJ1-4	CASSLRPTGEKLFF	TGTGCCAGCAGCTTACGTCCGACCGGTGAAAAACTGTTTTTT
-	-	TRBV11-2	TRBJ2-7	CASSSYTYEQYF	TGTGCCAGCAGCTCCTACACCTACGAGCAGTACTTC
-	-	TRBV11-2	TRBJ2-5	CASSLGVTRETQYF	TGTGCCAGCAGCTTAGGGGTGACCCGGGAGACCCAGTACTTC
-	-	TRBV2	TRBJ2-7	CASSLTGNYEQYF	TGTGCCAGCAGTTTGACAGGAAACTACGAGCAGTACTTC
-	-	TRBV25-1	TRBJ2-7	CASSAWSAASYEQYF	TGTGCCAGCAGCGCCTGGTCAGCTGCCTCCTACGAGCAGTACTTC
-	-	TRBV27	TRBJ2-3	CASRRQLDWSDTQYF	TGTGCCAGCAGGCGACAGTTAGACTGGTCAGATACGCAGTATTTT